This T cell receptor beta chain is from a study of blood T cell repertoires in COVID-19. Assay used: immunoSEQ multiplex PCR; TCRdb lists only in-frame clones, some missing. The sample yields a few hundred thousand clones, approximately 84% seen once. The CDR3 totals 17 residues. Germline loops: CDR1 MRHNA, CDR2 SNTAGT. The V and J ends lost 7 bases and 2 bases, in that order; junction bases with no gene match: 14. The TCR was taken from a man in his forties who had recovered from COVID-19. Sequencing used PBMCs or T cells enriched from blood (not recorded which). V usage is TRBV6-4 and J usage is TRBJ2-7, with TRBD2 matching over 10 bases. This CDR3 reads CASTHIAWGLAPYEQYF. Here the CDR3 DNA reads TGTGCCAGCACCCACATCGCTTGGGGACTAGCGCCCTACGAGCAGTACTTC.